This T cell receptor beta chain was found in a study of blood T cell repertoires in COVID-19. CDR3 length equals 15 residues. Trimming cost V 3 bases and J 1 base, with 10 bases left between them. Germline CDR1 is KGHSH and CDR2 is LQKENI. Source study methods: By means of reference gene primer amplification, nucleated cell counts were estimated. Repertoires were generated with immunoSEQ multiplex PCR, while TCRdb's copy carries only in-frame clones and drops some. V, J and clone size are those of that table, while D and trimming were read from the DNA. The sample yields tens of thousands of clones, approximately 80% seen once.

The TCR sequence derives from a man at least 80 years old with active or convalescent COVID-19. V usage is TRBV18 and J usage is TRBJ1-3; D is possibly TRBD1 (6 bases). The sample was peripheral blood. The CDR3 DNA follows: TGTGCCAGCTCACCGACGCAGGGGTCTGGAAACACCATATATTTT. Its translation is CASSPTQGSGNTIYF.